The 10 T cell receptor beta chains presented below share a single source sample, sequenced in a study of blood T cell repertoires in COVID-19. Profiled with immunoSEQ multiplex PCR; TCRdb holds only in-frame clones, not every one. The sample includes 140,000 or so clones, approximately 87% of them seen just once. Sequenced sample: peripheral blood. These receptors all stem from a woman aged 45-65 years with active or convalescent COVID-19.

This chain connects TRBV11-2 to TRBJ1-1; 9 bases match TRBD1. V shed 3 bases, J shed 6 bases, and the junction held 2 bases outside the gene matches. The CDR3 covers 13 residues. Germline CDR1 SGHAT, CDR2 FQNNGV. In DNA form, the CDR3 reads TGTGCCAGCAGCTTGGACAGGGGCGCTGAAGCTTTCTTT. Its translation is CASSLDRGAEAFF.

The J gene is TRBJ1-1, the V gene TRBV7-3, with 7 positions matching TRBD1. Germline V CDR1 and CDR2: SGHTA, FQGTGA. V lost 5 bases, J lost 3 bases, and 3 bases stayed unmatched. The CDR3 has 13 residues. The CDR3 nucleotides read TGTGCCAGCAGCCAAGGGGGCTACACTGAAGCTTTCTTT. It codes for CASSQGGYTEAFF.

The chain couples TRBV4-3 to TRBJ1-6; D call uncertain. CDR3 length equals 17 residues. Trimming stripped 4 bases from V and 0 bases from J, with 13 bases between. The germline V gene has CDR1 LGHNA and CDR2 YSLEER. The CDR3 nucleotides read TGCGCCAGCAGCCCGATGTCGGGGAGCTCCTATAATTCACCCCTCCACTTT. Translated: CASSPMSGSSYNSPLHF.

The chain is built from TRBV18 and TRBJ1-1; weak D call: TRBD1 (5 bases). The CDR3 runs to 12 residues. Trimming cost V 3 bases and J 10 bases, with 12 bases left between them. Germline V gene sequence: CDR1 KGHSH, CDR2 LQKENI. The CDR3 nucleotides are TGTGCCAGCTCACCCGACGGGGGGGGAGCTTTCTTT. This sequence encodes CASSPDGGGAFF.

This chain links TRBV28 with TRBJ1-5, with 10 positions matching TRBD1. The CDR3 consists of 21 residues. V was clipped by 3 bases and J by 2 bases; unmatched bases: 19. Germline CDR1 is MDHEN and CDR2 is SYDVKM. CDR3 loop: CASSFEVPGTGEGWGNQPQHF. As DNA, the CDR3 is TGTGCCAGCAGTTTTGAGGTTCCCGGGACAGGGGAGGGGTGGGGCAATCAGCCCCAGCATTTT.

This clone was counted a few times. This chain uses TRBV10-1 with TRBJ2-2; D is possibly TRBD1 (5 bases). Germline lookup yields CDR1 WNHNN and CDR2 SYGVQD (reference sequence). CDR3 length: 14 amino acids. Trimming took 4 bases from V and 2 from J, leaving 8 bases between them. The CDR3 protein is CASSVGENTGELFF. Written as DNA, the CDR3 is TGCGCCAGCAGTGTAGGGGAAAACACCGGGGAGCTGTTTTTT.

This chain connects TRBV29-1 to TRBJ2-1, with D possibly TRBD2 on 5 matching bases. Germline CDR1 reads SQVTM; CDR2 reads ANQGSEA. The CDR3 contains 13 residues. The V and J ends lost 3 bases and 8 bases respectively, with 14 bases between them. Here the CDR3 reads CSVDSSLLDEQFF. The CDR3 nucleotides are TGCAGCGTTGATTCTAGCCTACTCGATGAGCAGTTCTTC.

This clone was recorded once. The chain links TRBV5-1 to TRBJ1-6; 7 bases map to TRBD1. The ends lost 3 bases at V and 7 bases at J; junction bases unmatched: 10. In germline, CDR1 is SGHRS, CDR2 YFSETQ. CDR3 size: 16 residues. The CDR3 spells CASSSLSKGANSPLHF. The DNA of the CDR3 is TGCGCCAGCAGCTCTCTAAGCAAGGGGGCCAATTCACCCCTCCACTTT.

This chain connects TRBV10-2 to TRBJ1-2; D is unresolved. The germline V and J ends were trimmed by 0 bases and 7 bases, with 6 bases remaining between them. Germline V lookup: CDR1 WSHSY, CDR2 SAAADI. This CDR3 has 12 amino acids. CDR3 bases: TGCGCCAGCAGTGAGTCTTGGGCTGGCTACACCTTC. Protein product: CASSESWAGYTF.

The CDR3 spells CASSDTGVTTNEQFF. The CDR3 nucleotides are TGTGCCAGCAGTGATACAGGGGTTACAACAAATGAGCAGTTCTTC. The chain recombines TRBV6-1 with TRBJ2-1, with 7 bases fitting TRBD1. Germline V gene lookup returns CDR1 MNHNS and CDR2 SASEGT. The V segment lost 3 bases and the J segment 7 bases; nucleotides outside the gene matches: 9. The CDR3 loop spans 15 amino acids.